Shown below are 30 T cell receptor beta chains from a single sample sequenced in a study of radiation and T cells in renal cell carcinoma. Profiling relied on immunoSEQ multiplex PCR, and the TCRdb table lists in-frame clones only, not all of them. The sample gives over 55,000 clones, roughly four fifths of which show up once; 6.5% to 8% is in the top ten. Indicated time point: blood 2 weeks post-SBRT. Regarding treatment: 15 Gy SBRT to primary tumor, nephrectomy 4 weeks later. The starting material was blood, obtained from a patient whose treatment included radiotherapy and nephrectomy. Receptors originate from a man in his sixties with renal cell carcinoma.

This clone showed up just a few times. V gene TRBV7-8 combines with J gene TRBJ2-4; 7 bases fit TRBD2. V gave up 3 bases and J gave up 0 bases; unmatched junction bases: 14. There are 19 residues in the CDR3. From germline, CDR1 is SGHVS and CDR2 FQNEAQ. The CDR3 bases are TGTGCCAGCAGCTTGTTAGCGGGTAAAGGTGCCTTAGCCAAAAACATTCAGTACTTC. Protein product: CASSLLAGKGALAKNIQYF.

This chain connects TRBV7-2 to TRBJ1-1, with D maybe TRBD1 (5 bases). Trimming left V 5 bases short and J 1 base short, with 8 bases between. This CDR3 has 13 residues. Per the germline V gene, CDR1 is SGHTA and CDR2 is FQGNSA. The DNA of the CDR3 is TGTGCCAGCAGCCTTGACAGGAACACTGAAGCTTTCTTT. This codes for CASSLDRNTEAFF.

For this clone: Other DNA sequences in this sample translate to the same CDR3. This sequence joins TRBV7-3 and TRBJ2-1; D is perhaps TRBD2 (6 bases). V was trimmed by 2 bases and J by 5 bases, leaving 7 bases between them. CDR1 is SGHTA, CDR2 FQGTGA, per germline. This CDR3 has 13 amino acids. The CDR3 DNA reads as TGTGCCAGCAGCTTAGGACTAAACAATGAGCAGTTCTTC. Translating gives CASSLGLNNEQFF.

This clone was seen a few times. The V call is TRBV13, the J call TRBJ1-1; D is unclear. The V end lost 2 bases, the J end lost 6 bases, and 10 bases lay between the germline ends. The germline CDR1 and CDR2 sequences are PRHDT and FYEKMQ (reference sequence). This CDR3 comprises 13 residues. In DNA, the CDR3 is TGTGCCAGCAGCTTAAATAAGATCGCTGAAGCTTTCTTT. It specifies CASSLNKIAEAFF.

Only one count was recorded for this clone. The chain links TRBV10-3 to TRBJ1-5, with D maybe TRBD1 (5 bases). V was pared by 6 bases and J by 2 bases, with 14 bases between. Germline V gene sequence: CDR1 ENHRY, CDR2 SYGVKD. The CDR3 consists of 15 residues. CDR3 loop: CAISRDSSGNQPQHF. The CDR3 DNA follows: TGTGCCATCAGCAGAGACAGTTCGGGCAATCAGCCCCAGCATTTT.

J is TRBJ1-1 and V is TRBV7-2; unclear D gene. Trimming took 2 bases from V and 0 from J, leaving 4 bases between them. CDR1 is SGHTA and CDR2 is FQGNSA in the germline V gene. The CDR3 totals 13 residues. The CDR3 DNA reads as TGTGCCAGCAGCTTATCCTTGAACACTGAAGCTTTCTTT. Translation gives CASSLSLNTEAFF.

This chain joins TRBV7-7 and TRBJ1-5; D is possibly TRBD1 (5 bases). Between the trimmed V and J ends, which lost 5 bases and 0 bases, there was a span of 14 bases. Germline V gene sequence: CDR1 SSHAT, CDR2 FNYEAQ (reference sequence). The CDR3 contains 16 residues. The CDR3 nucleotides read TGTGCCAGCAGCCCTAGCTTGGGGGTTAGCAATCAGCCCCAGCATTTT. It specifies CASSPSLGVSNQPQHF.

The genes are TRBV6-1 and TRBJ1-2; D might be TRBD1 (5 bases). V dropped 4 bases and J dropped 5 bases, with 14 bases sitting between them. Germline values: CDR1 MNHNS, CDR2 SASEGT. This CDR3 is built from 14 residues. The DNA of the CDR3 is TGTGCCAGCAGTGGACAGCCCCTACAATATGGCTACACCTTC. Residues: CASSGQPLQYGYTF.

This clone has just one count. This chain uses TRBV19 with TRBJ2-5; D gene unclear. The J call may be wrong; the DNA end is better matched by TRBJ2-7. The germline V gene has CDR1 LNHDA and CDR2 SQIVND (reference sequence). The CDR3 has 13 residues. The CDR3 nucleotides are TGTGCCAACTGTTTTGGGCCTACCTACGAGCAGTACTTC. This translates into CANCFGPTYEQYF.

The rearrangement uses TRBV5-6 and TRBJ2-1; the match to TRBD2 covers 7 bases. The junction had 9 bases not matched to a gene; V was cut back by 1 base and J by 5 bases. Germline CDR1 SGHDT, CDR2 YYEEEE. This CDR3 is 16 amino acids long. Here the CDR3 reads CASSLSRGSSNNEQFF. CDR3 bases: TGTGCCAGCAGCTTGTCGCGGGGGTCTTCCAACAATGAGCAGTTCTTC.

The CDR3 reads CASSPRLLRDRGTGELFF. CDR3 bases: TGTGCCAGCAGCCCACGACTACTCCGGGATCGGGGCACCGGGGAGCTGTTTTTT. The chain employs TRBV7-2 and TRBJ2-2; TRBD2 is a possible D gene (5 bases). CDR3 size: 18 residues. V lost 5 bases and J lost 4, with 23 bases in between. Per germline, CDR1 SGHTA and CDR2 FQGNSA.

This clone was seen only a few times. The chain is built from TRBV27 and TRBJ1-1, with D possibly matching TRBD1 (6 bases). The V gene lost 4 bases and the J gene lost 0 bases, with 12 bases spanning the gap. This CDR3 spans 15 amino acids. Germline CDR1 and CDR2: MNHEY and SMNVEV (reference sequence). CDR3 sequence (DNA): TGTGCCAGCAGTTCCCCGACAGGAGTGAACACTGAAGCTTTCTTT. It translates to CASSSPTGVNTEAFF.

The rearrangement uses TRBV11-2 and TRBJ2-3; 10 bases line up with TRBD2. Germline CDR1 and CDR2: SGHAT and FQNNGV. The CDR3 loop spans 14 amino acids. Unmatched junction bases numbered 5, after V lost 7 bases and J lost 4 bases. The CDR3 is CASIPSGRADTQYF. DNA for the CDR3: TGTGCCAGCATTCCTAGCGGGAGAGCAGATACGCAGTATTTT.

The J gene is TRBJ1-2, the V gene TRBV10-3; unclear D gene. The V and J ends lost 8 bases and 2 bases respectively, with 12 bases between them. There are 13 residues in the CDR3. From germline, CDR1 is ENHRY and CDR2 SYGVKD. The CDR3 spells CAIRPTGNYGYTF. CDR3 nucleotide sequence: TGTGCCATCCGCCCGACGGGGAACTATGGCTACACCTTC.

V is TRBV27 and J is TRBJ2-7; 8 bases match TRBD1. CDR3 length: 14 residues. V shed 3 bases, J shed 2 bases, and the junction held 3 bases outside the gene matches. Germline V gives CDR1 MNHEY, CDR2 SMNVEV (reference sequence). CDR3 amino acids: CASSLGTGAYEQYF. CDR3 DNA: TGTGCCAGCAGTTTGGGGACAGGTGCCTACGAGCAGTACTTC.

J is TRBJ2-1 and V is TRBV6-4; 8 nucleotides line up with TRBD2. Trimming at V came to 4 bases and at J to 5 bases, leaving 4 bases not matched to a gene. This CDR3 contains 14 residues. Germline CDR1 is MRHNA and CDR2 is SNTAGT. The CDR3 DNA reads TGTGCCAGCAGTGCCGGGGGGGGTCACAATGAGCAGTTCTTC. Its protein product is CASSAGGGHNEQFF.

The rearrangement joins TRBV5-1 to TRBJ2-6, with 7 bases lining up with TRBD1. This CDR3 spans 16 amino acids. V lost 6 bases, J lost 2 bases, and 8 bases stayed unmatched. Per the germline V gene, CDR1 is SGHRS and CDR2 is YFSETQ. The CDR3 sequence is CASTLMTGTGANVLTF. The CDR3 coding sequence is TGCGCCAGCACCCTGATGACAGGGACTGGGGCCAACGTCCTGACTTTC.

The chain employs TRBV7-9 and TRBJ2-3; D is perhaps TRBD1 or TRBD2 (5 bases each). This CDR3 contains 13 residues. Between the trimmed V and J ends, which lost 3 bases and 4 bases, there was a span of 8 bases. Germline CDR1 and CDR2: SEHNR and FQNEAQ (reference sequence). The DNA for the CDR3 is TGTGCCAGCAGCTTGTTGGGGGCAGATACGCAGTATTTT. It yields the protein CASSLLGADTQYF.

The chain is built from TRBV6-1 and TRBJ2-7; the match to TRBD1 covers 9 bases. CDR3 length equals 16 residues. The germline gives CDR1 MNHNS, CDR2 SASEGT. Unmatched junction bases numbered 11, after V lost 2 bases and J lost 6 bases. Here the CDR3 reads CASSELSSGQGGEQYF. Here the CDR3 DNA reads TGTGCCAGCAGTGAACTCTCATCGGGACAGGGCGGCGAGCAGTACTTC.

The chain joins TRBV9 to TRBJ1-6; no reliable D call. The V gene lost 3 bases and the J gene lost 5 bases, with 9 bases spanning the gap. This CDR3 has 14 amino acids. Germline CDR1 SGDLS, CDR2 YYNGEE. Here the CDR3 reads CASSARGNNSPLHF. In DNA, the CDR3 is TGTGCCAGCAGCGCACGGGGAAATAATTCACCCCTCCACTTT.

The V gene is TRBV5-4, the J gene TRBJ2-2, with TRBD1 identical over 9 bases. Unmatched junction bases numbered 9, after V lost 4 bases and J lost 5 bases. Germline V lookup: CDR1 SGHNT, CDR2 YYREEE (reference sequence). CDR3 size: 16 residues. In nucleotides, the CDR3 is TGTGCCAGCAGCAACGCTCGACAGGGGGAGACCGGGGAGCTGTTTTTT. Amino acids: CASSNARQGETGELFF.

J is TRBJ2-7 and V is TRBV5-1; 8 nucleotides align to TRBD1. This CDR3 comprises 13 residues. Germline V lookup: CDR1 SGHRS, CDR2 YFSETQ. V was pared by 2 bases and J by 6 bases, with 4 bases of the junction left unmatched. CDR3 nucleotide sequence: TGCGCCAGCAGCTTTCGGACAGGGCGCGAGCAGTACTTC. This gives the protein CASSFRTGREQYF. Combining the CDR3 with reference TRBV5-1 and TRBJ2-7 gives the whole variable domain KAGVTQTPRYLIKTRGQQVTLSCSPISGHRSVSWYQQTPGQGLQFLFEYFSETQRNKGNFPGRFSGRQFSNSRSEMNVSTLELGDSALYLCASSFRTGREQYFGPGTRLTVT.

There are a few counts of this clone. This chain connects TRBV9 to TRBJ1-1; D is uncertain. This CDR3 has 13 amino acids. With 3 bases removed from V and 0 bases from J, the gap between germline ends came to 6 bases. Germline values: CDR1 SGDLS, CDR2 YYNGEE. The CDR3 DNA reads as TGTGCCAGCAGCGCGACCATGAACACTGAAGCTTTCTTT. Translation gives CASSATMNTEAFF.

The chain is built from TRBV19 and TRBJ1-1, with D uncertain. The V end was cut by 2 bases, the J end by 4 bases, with 8 bases between. The CDR3 runs to 13 residues. Germline assignment: CDR1 LNHDA and CDR2 SQIVND (reference sequence). CDR3 region: CASSITRATEAFF. Written as DNA, the CDR3 is TGTGCCAGTAGTATAACGAGGGCCACTGAAGCTTTCTTT.

This clone appeared a single time. This chain joins TRBV6-5 and TRBJ2-1; 9 positions agree with TRBD2. The CDR3 totals 14 residues. CDR1 and CDR2 from the germline V gene are MNHEY and SVGAGI. V shed 8 bases, J shed 4 bases, and the junction held 6 bases outside the gene matches. The CDR3: CASFRSGRYNEQFF. The CDR3 DNA is TGTGCCAGCTTCCGTAGCGGGAGATACAATGAGCAGTTCTTC.

This clone was observed many times. The chain is built from TRBV19 and TRBJ2-6; D might be TRBD2 (7 bases). The V end lost 7 bases, the J end lost 2 bases, and 9 bases lay between the germline ends. The CDR3 spans 14 residues. Germline-derived CDR1 and CDR2 are LNHDA and SQIVND (reference sequence). The CDR3 DNA reads TGTGCCAGTAAGGGGGGGACTGGGGCCAACGTCCTGACTTTC. Translating gives CASKGGTGANVLTF. Full variable domain (missing parts from reference TRBV19 and TRBJ2-6): DGGITQSPKYLFRKEGQNVTLSCEQNLNHDAMYWYRQDPGQGLRLIYYSQIVNDFQKGDIAEGYSVSREKKESFPLTVTSAQKNPTAFYLCASKGGTGANVLTFGAGSRLTVL.

About this clone: The identical CDR3 is also encoded by other nucleotide sequences in the sample. The chain couples TRBV29-1 to TRBJ2-5, with 8 nucleotides matching TRBD1. The V gene end was trimmed by 3 bases and the J gene end by 4 bases; junction bases not matched to a gene: 4. Looked up from germline, CDR1 is SQVTM and CDR2 is ANQGSEA. The CDR3 consists of 13 residues. The CDR3 loop is CSVDGQGGETQYF. In nucleotides, the CDR3 is TGCAGCGTTGACGGACAGGGTGGAGAGACCCAGTACTTC.

This sequence joins TRBV19 and TRBJ2-1; 10 positions agree with TRBD1. CDR3 length: 15 residues. Trimming took 11 bases from V and 10 from J; bases not matched to a gene: 17. Germline lookup yields CDR1 LNHDA and CDR2 SQIVND (reference sequence). The CDR3 sequence: CASQSAGQGFREQFF. Here the CDR3 DNA reads TGTGCCTCTCAGTCGGCGGGACAGGGGTTTCGGGAGCAGTTCTTC.

The rearrangement joins TRBV19 to TRBJ2-1, with 9 nucleotides matching TRBD1. Looked up from germline, CDR1 is LNHDA and CDR2 is SQIVND (reference sequence). The CDR3 is 16 residues long. Trimming removed 2 bases from V and 6 bases from J; junction bases left unmatched: 8. CDR3 sequence (DNA): TGTGCCAGTAGTATAATATTAGGGACAGGGTTCAATGAGCAGTTCTTC. Protein sequence: CASSIILGTGFNEQFF.

The chain is built from TRBV5-1 and TRBJ2-1; D is uncertain. Per the germline V gene, CDR1 is SGHRS and CDR2 is YFSETQ. The CDR3 spans 12 residues. V lost 0 bases to trimming and J lost 7 bases, with 5 bases between them. The CDR3 is CASSLVRNEQFF. The CDR3, as DNA: TGCGCCAGCAGCTTGGTTCGGAATGAGCAGTTCTTC.